This T cell receptor beta chain was sequenced during a study of blood T cell repertoires in COVID-19. About the study: Sites in the United States, Italy and Spain provided acute and convalescent COVID-19 samples.

The repertoire was sequenced with immunoSEQ multiplex PCR; TCRdb's copy has only in-frame clones and lacks some. The sample lists about 99,000 clones; 89% were seen once. The CDR3 loop spans 15 amino acids. The germline V gene encodes CDR1 SGHTA and CDR2 FQGNSA. V gave up 1 base and J gave up 9 bases; unmatched junction bases: 5. This clone was found a few times. The rearrangement joins TRBV7-2 to TRBJ2-1; TRBD2 agrees at 11 bases. This receptor was taken from a woman in her sixties with acute or convalescent COVID-19. The sample consisted of peripheral blood. In DNA, the CDR3 is TGTGCCAGCAGCTTAGAAACTAGCGGGAGTACTGAGCAGTTCTTC. It yields the protein CASSLETSGSTEQFF.